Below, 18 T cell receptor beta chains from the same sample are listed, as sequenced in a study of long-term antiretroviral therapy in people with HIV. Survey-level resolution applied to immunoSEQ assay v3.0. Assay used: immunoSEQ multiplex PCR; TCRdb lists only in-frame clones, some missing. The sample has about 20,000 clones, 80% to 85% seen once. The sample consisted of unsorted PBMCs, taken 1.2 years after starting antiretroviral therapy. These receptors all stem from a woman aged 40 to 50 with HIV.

The CDR3 region has the DNA TGCGCCAGCAGTCCAGGGGCCTCGAACACCGGGGAGCTGTTTTTT. Amino acid sequence: CASSPGASNTGELFF. The chain carries TRBV4-3 and TRBJ2-2, with D tentatively TRBD1 (6 bases). The V end lost 6 bases, the J end lost 0 bases, and 11 bases lay between the germline ends. The CDR3 runs to 15 residues. The V gene's germline CDR1 is LGHNA and CDR2 YSLEER.

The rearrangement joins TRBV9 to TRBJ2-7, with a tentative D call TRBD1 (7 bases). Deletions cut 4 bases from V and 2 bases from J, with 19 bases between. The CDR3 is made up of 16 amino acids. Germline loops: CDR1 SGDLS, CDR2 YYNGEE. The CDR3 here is CASSSLQGGLPYEQYF. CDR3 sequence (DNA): TGTGCCAGCAGCTCTCTGCAGGGGGGCCTCCCCTACGAGCAGTACTTC.

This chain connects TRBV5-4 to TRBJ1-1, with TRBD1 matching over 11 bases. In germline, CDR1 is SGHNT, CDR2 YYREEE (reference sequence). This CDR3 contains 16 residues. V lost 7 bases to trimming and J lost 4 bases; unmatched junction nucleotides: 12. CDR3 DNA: TGTGCCAGCCCCCCCTTTTCCGGGACAGGGGGCACTGAAGCTTTCTTT. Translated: CASPPFSGTGGTEAFF.

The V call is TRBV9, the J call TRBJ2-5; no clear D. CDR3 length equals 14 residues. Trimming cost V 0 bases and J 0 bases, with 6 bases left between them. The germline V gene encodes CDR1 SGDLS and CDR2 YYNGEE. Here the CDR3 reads CASSVAPYQETQYF. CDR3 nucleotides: TGTGCCAGCAGCGTAGCTCCTTACCAAGAGACCCAGTACTTC.

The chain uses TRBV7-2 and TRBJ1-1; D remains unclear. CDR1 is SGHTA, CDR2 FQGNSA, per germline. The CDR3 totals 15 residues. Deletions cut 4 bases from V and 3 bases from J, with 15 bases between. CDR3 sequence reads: CASSSILMGHTEAFF. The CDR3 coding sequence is TGTGCCAGCAGCTCCATATTGATGGGCCACACTGAAGCTTTCTTT.

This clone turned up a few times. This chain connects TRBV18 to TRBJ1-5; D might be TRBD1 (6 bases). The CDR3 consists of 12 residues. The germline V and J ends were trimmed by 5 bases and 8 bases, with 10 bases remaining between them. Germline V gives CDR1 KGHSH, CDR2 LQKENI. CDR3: CASSSRGEPQHF. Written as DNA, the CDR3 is TGTGCCAGCTCATCAAGGGGGGAGCCCCAGCATTTT.

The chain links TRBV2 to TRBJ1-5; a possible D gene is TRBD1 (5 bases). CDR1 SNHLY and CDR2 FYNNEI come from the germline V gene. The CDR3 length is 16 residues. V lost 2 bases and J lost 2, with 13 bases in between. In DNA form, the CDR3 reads TGTGCCAGCAGTGAATATATGGGACGGGGCAATCAGCCCCAGCATTTT. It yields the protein CASSEYMGRGNQPQHF.

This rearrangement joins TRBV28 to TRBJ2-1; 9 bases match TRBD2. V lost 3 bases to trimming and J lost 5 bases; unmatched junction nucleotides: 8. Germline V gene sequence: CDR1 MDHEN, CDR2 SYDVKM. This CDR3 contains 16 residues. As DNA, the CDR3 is TGTGCCAGCAGTTTTGAGAGACTAGCGGTAGACAATGAGCAGTTCTTC. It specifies CASSFERLAVDNEQFF.

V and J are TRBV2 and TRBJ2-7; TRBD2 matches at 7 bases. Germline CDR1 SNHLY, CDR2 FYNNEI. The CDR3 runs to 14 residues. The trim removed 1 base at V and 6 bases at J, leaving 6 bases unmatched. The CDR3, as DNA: TGTGCCAGCAGTGAAGTTACTAGCGTCTCCGAGCAGTACTTC. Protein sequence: CASSEVTSVSEQYF.

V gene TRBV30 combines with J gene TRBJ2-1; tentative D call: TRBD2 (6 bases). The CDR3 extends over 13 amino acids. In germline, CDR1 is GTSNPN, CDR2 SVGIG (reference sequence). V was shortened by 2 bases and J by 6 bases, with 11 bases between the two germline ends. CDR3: CAWSTREGNEQFF. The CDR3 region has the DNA TGTGCCTGGAGTACGCGGGAAGGCAATGAGCAGTTCTTC.

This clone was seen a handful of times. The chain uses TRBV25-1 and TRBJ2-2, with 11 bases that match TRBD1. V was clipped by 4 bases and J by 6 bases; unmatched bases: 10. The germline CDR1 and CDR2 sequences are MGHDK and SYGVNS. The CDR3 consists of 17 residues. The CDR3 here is CASSVPGTGGKAGELFF. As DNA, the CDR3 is TGTGCCAGCAGTGTCCCCGGGACAGGGGGAAAGGCCGGGGAGCTGTTTTTT.

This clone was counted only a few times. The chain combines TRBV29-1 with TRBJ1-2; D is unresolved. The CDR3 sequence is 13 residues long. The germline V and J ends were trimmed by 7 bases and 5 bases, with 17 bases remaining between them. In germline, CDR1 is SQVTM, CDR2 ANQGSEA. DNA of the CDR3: TGCAGCGGCGGACTCGGAGAGGGTTATGGCTACACCTTC. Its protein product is CSGGLGEGYGYTF.

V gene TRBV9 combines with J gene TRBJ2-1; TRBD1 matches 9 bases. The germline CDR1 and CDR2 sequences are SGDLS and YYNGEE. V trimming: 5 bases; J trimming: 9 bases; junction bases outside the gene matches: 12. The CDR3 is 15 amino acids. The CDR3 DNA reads TGTGCCAGCAGTTCTATACAGGGGGCTCTAGGTGAGCAGTTCTTC. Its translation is CASSSIQGALGEQFF.

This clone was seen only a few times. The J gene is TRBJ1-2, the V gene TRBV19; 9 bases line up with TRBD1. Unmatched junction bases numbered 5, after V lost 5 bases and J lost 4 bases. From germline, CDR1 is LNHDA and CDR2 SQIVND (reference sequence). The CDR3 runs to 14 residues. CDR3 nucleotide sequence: TGTGCCAGTAGTTCCGGACAGGGGATCTATGGCTACACCTTC. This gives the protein CASSSGQGIYGYTF.

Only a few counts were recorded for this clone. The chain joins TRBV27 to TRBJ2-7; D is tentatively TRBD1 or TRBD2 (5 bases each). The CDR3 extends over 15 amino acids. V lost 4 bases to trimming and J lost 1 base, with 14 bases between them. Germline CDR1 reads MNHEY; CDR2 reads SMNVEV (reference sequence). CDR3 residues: CASSSIPGPSYEQYF. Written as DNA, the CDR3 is TGTGCCAGCAGTTCTATCCCGGGACCTTCCTACGAGCAGTACTTC.

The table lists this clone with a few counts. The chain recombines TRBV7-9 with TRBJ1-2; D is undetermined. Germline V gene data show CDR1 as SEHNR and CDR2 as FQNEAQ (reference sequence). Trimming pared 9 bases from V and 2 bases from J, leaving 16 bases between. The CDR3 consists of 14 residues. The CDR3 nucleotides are TGTGCCAGGACTGGACCACCGATAAACTATGGCTACACCTTC. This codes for CARTGPPINYGYTF.

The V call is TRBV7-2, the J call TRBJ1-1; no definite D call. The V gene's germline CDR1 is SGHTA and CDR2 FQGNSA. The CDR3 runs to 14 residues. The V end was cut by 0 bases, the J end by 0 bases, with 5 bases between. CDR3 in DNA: TGTGCCAGCAGCTTAGCGAGGATGAACACTGAAGCTTTCTTT. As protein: CASSLARMNTEAFF. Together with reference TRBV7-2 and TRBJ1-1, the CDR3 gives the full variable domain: GAGVSQSPSNKVTEKGKDVELRCDPISGHTALYWYRQSLGQGLEFLIYFQGNSAPDKSGLPSDRFSAERTGGSVSTLTIQRTQQEDSAVYLCASSLARMNTEAFFGQGTRLTVV.

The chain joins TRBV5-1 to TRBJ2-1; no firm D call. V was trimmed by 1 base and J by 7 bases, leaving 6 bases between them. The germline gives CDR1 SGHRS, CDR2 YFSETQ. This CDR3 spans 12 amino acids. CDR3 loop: CASSLWVNEQFF. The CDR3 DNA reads TGCGCCAGCAGCTTGTGGGTTAATGAGCAGTTCTTC. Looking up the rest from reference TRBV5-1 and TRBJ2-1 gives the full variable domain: KAGVTQTPRYLIKTRGQQVTLSCSPISGHRSVSWYQQTPGQGLQFLFEYFSETQRNKGNFPGRFSGRQFSNSRSEMNVSTLELGDSALYLCASSLWVNEQFFGPGTRLTVL.